This T cell receptor (beta chain) was sequenced for a study of blood T cells in healthy people across ages. General study points: A roughly linear age-dependent decrease characterized TCR beta diversity per million T cells.

Only a few counts were recorded for this clonotype. Its antigen is unidentified. Primed by a sample-barcoded 5' primer and a J-beta primer mix, a second PCR proceeded for roughly 7 to 11 cycles. Every single cDNA molecule received a tag from a template-switch adaptor with 12 random nucleotides. MiXCR was run by TCRdb on the 5' RACE reads, yielding one entry per CDR3 protein. The table has 760,000 or so distinct CDR3 sequences, around a quarter seen once. This CDR3 region has 12 residues. CDR1 is SEHNR, CDR2 FQNEAQ, per germline (reference sequence). The ends were cut back, 5 bases at V and 1 base at J, with 5 bases in the middle. These records were also assigned to another study, of T cells of mothers and their children. That report adds: The authors detected no persistent microchimeric T cell clones.

The receptor's source is a boy aged 10-17 years in good health. Input material: blood. The chain recombines TRBV7-9 with TRBJ1-1; unclear D gene. The CDR3 protein is CASSPTNTEAFF. CDR3 DNA: TGTGCCAGCAGCCCCACGAACACTGAAGCTTTCTTT.